Listed here are 19 T cell receptor beta chains from one sample, sequenced in a study of cytomegalovirus exposure and HLA in healthy donors. PCR amplification relied on 60 Vbeta primers (plus 13 Jbeta primers). Repertoires were generated with immunoSEQ multiplex PCR, while TCRdb's copy carries only in-frame clones and drops some. The sample shows tens of thousands of clones, 55% to 70% of them seen only once. Sample: PBMCs. These receptors were taken from a woman aged 50 to 60 in good health and CMV-seropositive.

The chain uses TRBV5-1 and TRBJ2-1; D is undetermined. The CDR3 covers 12 residues. The ends were cut back, 2 bases at V and 8 bases at J, with 8 bases in the middle. CDR1 is SGHRS and CDR2 is YFSETQ in the germline V gene. For the CDR3, the DNA is TGCGCCAGCAGCTTAACGGTGTATGAGCAGTTCTTC. Protein: CASSLTVYEQFF.

Only a few counts were recorded for this clone. The genes are TRBV6-1 and TRBJ2-7; possible D gene TRBD1, 5 bases. The CDR3 spans 15 residues. Deletions cut 2 bases from V and 5 bases from J, with 16 bases between. Looked up from germline, CDR1 is MNHNS and CDR2 is SASEGT. The chain's CDR3 is CASSEKGQGRNEQYF. CDR3 DNA: TGTGCCAGCAGTGAAAAAGGGCAGGGAAGGAACGAGCAGTACTTC.

This chain connects TRBV5-1 to TRBJ1-2; D ambiguous. Germline V gene data show CDR1 as SGHRS and CDR2 as YFSETQ. The V and J ends lost 8 bases and 4 bases respectively, with 15 bases between them. This CDR3 comprises 13 residues. CDR3 DNA: TGCGCCAGTGCGGGTGAAAATCCCTATGGCTACACCTTC. As protein: CASAGENPYGYTF.

The chain employs TRBV28 and TRBJ1-5, with 10 bases aligning to TRBD1. Trimming took 4 bases from V and 1 from J; bases not matched to a gene: 4. The germline V gene encodes CDR1 MDHEN and CDR2 SYDVKM. There are 16 residues in the CDR3. The CDR3 protein is CASSSRQGASNQPQHF. CDR3 nucleotides: TGTGCCAGCAGTTCTCGACAGGGGGCAAGCAATCAGCCCCAGCATTTT.

CDR3 loop: CASSHSEGYTEAFF. CDR3 sequence (DNA): TGTGCCAGCAGCCATTCGGAGGGGTACACTGAAGCTTTCTTT. The chain employs TRBV7-2 and TRBJ1-1; TRBD1 is a possible D gene (5 bases). The germline V and J ends were trimmed by 5 bases and 3 bases, with 13 bases remaining between them. Germline-derived CDR1 and CDR2 are SGHTA and FQGNSA. The CDR3 sequence is 14 residues long.

This clone was counted a few times. One junction end disagrees with the germline gene, perhaps due to a read error. The J gene is TRBJ1-2, the V gene TRBV28; D may be TRBD1 (6 bases). The CDR3 is 11 residues long. Germline V gene data show CDR1 as MDHEN and CDR2 as SYDVKM. CDR3 residues: CASSLGGAHAF. Written as DNA, the CDR3 is TGTGCCAGCAGTTTAGGGGGGGCCCACGCCTTC.

This clone occurred a few times. The CDR3 bases are TGTGCCAGCAGCTTCGGCGGTGGAGATACGCAGTATTTT. Protein product: CASSFGGGDTQYF. The chain is built from TRBV7-2 and TRBJ2-3; D remains ambiguous. The CDR3 contains 13 residues. Germline assignment: CDR1 SGHTA and CDR2 FQGNSA. Trimming left V 3 bases short and J 5 bases short, with 9 bases between.

The chain has TRBV11-2 and TRBJ2-3; tentative D call: TRBD1 (6 bases). Germline CDR1 and CDR2: SGHAT and FQNNGV. Trimming took 2 bases from V and 4 from J, leaving 10 bases between them. The CDR3 runs 14 residues. The CDR3 sequence: CASSLHRDADTQYF. CDR3 bases: TGTGCCAGCAGCTTACACAGGGACGCAGATACGCAGTATTTT. Together with reference TRBV11-2 and TRBJ2-3, the CDR3 gives the full variable domain: EAGVAQSPRYKIIEKRQSVAFWCNPISGHATLYWYQQILGQGPKLLIQFQNNGVVDDSQLPKDRFSAERLKGVDSTLKIQPAKLEDSAVYLCASSLHRDADTQYFGPGTRLTVL.

The chain is built from TRBV5-1 and TRBJ1-2, with D tentatively TRBD1 (5 bases). Per the germline V gene, CDR1 is SGHRS and CDR2 is YFSETQ. Trimming took 4 bases from V and 8 from J, leaving 21 bases between them. The CDR3 totals 15 residues. The CDR3 DNA reads as TGCGCCAGCAGCGACCCGGGACTCCCCGACGGGGGCTACACCTTC. This sequence encodes CASSDPGLPDGGYTF.

The chain joins TRBV7-9 to TRBJ2-7; a weak D match, TRBD1 (6 bases). V lost 5 bases and J 4 bases, leaving 18 bases between the germline ends. The CDR3 length is 15 residues. Germline assignment: CDR1 SEHNR and CDR2 FQNEAQ (reference sequence). The CDR3 coding sequence is TGTGCCAGCAGCCTGCCGGGACAATGGGAGTACGAGCAGTACTTC. Protein: CASSLPGQWEYEQYF.

This rearrangement joins TRBV30 to TRBJ1-6, with D possibly matching TRBD1 (5 bases). Trimming took 0 bases from V and 12 from J, leaving 18 bases between them. CDR3 length: 15 residues. Germline V gene lookup returns CDR1 GTSNPN and CDR2 SVGIG (reference sequence). This CDR3 reads CAWSVKGRGNLPLHF. CDR3 coding DNA: TGTGCCTGGAGTGTAAAGGGGCGAGGAAACTTACCCCTCCACTTT.

The CDR3 region is CASTGTASVALHF. As DNA, the CDR3 is TGTGCCAGCACCGGGACAGCTTCGGTAGCCCTCCACTTT. The chain joins TRBV27 to TRBJ1-6; TRBD1 matches 7 bases. This CDR3 contains 13 residues. Germline V gene sequence: CDR1 MNHEY, CDR2 SMNVEV (reference sequence). After removal of 7 bases from V and 14 bases from J, the junction contained 11 bases not matched to a gene.

The CDR3 is CASSTAGYEQYF. CDR3 nucleotides: TGTGCCAGCAGTACGGCGGGCTACGAGCAGTACTTC. V usage is TRBV6-5 and J usage is TRBJ2-7; the D gene is possibly TRBD2 (5 bases). This CDR3 is built from 12 residues. The V gene's germline CDR1 is MNHEY and CDR2 SVGAGI. Trimming pared 5 bases from V and 3 bases from J, leaving 8 bases between.

This clone appeared a few times. The V call is TRBV11-2, the J call TRBJ2-5; 7 bases match TRBD1. J was trimmed by 0 bases and V by 8 bases; bases with no gene match: 3. Germline values: CDR1 SGHAT, CDR2 FQNNGV. The CDR3 runs to 13 residues. Here the CDR3 DNA reads TGTGCCAGCTCGACAGGGTACCAAGAGACCCAGTACTTC. Amino acids: CASSTGYQETQYF.

V and J are TRBV19 and TRBJ2-2; D perhaps matches TRBD2 (6 bases). Germline loops: CDR1 LNHDA, CDR2 SQIVND (reference sequence). The CDR3 totals 16 residues. Trimming took 8 bases from V and 2 from J, leaving 18 bases between them. The CDR3: CASSFPGLTNTGELFF. In DNA, the CDR3 is TGTGCCAGTTCCTTTCCGGGACTGACCAACACCGGGGAGCTGTTTTTT.

This clone turned up a few times. This chain joins TRBV19 and TRBJ1-5; D is unresolved. Trimming pared 5 bases from V and 5 bases from J, leaving 10 bases between. In germline, CDR1 is LNHDA, CDR2 SQIVND (reference sequence). The CDR3 runs to 13 residues. CDR3 nucleotide sequence: TGTGCCAGTAGTGCCCGGGAGGATCAGCCCCAGCATTTT. Encoded protein: CASSAREDQPQHF.

This clone showed up just a few times. The gene calls are TRBV7-6 and TRBJ1-1; D uncertain. The ends were cut back, 3 bases at V and 4 bases at J, with 12 bases in the middle. Germline assignment: CDR1 SGHVS and CDR2 FNYEAQ. The CDR3 spans 14 residues. The CDR3 coding sequence is TGTGCCAGCAGCTTCTCCGGGTATGGCACTGAAGCTTTCTTT. It specifies CASSFSGYGTEAFF.

In its sample, this clone was seen a few times. This sequence joins TRBV5-1 and TRBJ1-2; D gene uncertain. The CDR3 runs to 13 residues. Germline V lookup: CDR1 SGHRS, CDR2 YFSETQ. V lost 0 bases, J lost 8 bases, and 11 bases lay in between. For the CDR3, the DNA is TGCGCCAGCAGCTTGGACGGGTTGCAGGGCTACACCTTC. Translating it yields CASSLDGLQGYTF. The full variable domain, with the rest looked up from reference TRBV5-1 and TRBJ1-2, is KAGVTQTPRYLIKTRGQQVTLSCSPISGHRSVSWYQQTPGQGLQFLFEYFSETQRNKGNFPGRFSGRQFSNSRSEMNVSTLELGDSALYLCASSLDGLQGYTFGSGTRLTVV.

The J gene is TRBJ2-4, the V gene TRBV28; 9 nucleotides align to TRBD1. Germline assignment: CDR1 MDHEN and CDR2 SYDVKM. CDR3 size: 20 residues. The ends lost 2 bases at V and 0 bases at J; junction bases unmatched: 14. For the CDR3, the DNA is TGTGCCAGCAGTTTAGGGACAGGGTATGGGGGGGGTTTAGCCAAAAACATTCAGTACTTC. It yields the protein CASSLGTGYGGGLAKNIQYF.